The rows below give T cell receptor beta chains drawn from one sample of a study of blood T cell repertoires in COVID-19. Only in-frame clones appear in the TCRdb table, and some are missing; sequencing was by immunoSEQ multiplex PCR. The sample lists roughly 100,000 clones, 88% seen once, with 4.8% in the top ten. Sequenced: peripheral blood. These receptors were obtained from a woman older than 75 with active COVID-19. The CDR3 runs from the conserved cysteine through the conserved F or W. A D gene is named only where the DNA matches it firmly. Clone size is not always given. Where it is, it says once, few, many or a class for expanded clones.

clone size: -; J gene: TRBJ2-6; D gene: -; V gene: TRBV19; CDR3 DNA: TGTGCCAGTAGTATTGGGACACACCGGGCCAACGTCCTGACTTTC; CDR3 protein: CASSIGTHRANVLTF
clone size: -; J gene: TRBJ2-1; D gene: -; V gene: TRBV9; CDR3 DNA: TGTGCCAGCAGCGTAGCCGGTCCGAACAATGAGCAGTTCTTC; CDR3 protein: CASSVAGPNNEQFF
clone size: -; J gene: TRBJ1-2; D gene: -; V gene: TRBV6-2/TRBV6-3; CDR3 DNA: TGTGCCAGCAGTTCCTGGGGGCTCCCCCGAGACTATGGCTACACCTTC; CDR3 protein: CASSSWGLPRDYGYTF
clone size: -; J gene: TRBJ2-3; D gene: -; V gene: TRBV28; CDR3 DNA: TGTGCCAGCAGTGCCGAAGCCCCTAGCACAGATACGCAGTATTTT; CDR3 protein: CASSAEAPSTDTQYF
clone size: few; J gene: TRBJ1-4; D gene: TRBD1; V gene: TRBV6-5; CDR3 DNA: TGTGCCACCGAAACAGGGGCCTCCTTGAATCTGTTTTTT; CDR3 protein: CATETGASLNLFF
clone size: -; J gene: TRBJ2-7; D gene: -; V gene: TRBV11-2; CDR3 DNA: TGTGCCAGCAGCCCCAGGGGAAAGGGCAGCTCCTACGAGCAGTACTTC; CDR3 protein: CASSPRGKGSSYEQYF
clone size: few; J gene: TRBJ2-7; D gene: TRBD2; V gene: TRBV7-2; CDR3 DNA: TGTGCCAGCAGCTGGACCGGGACTAGCTCCTACGAGCAGTACTTC; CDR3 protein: CASSWTGTSSYEQYF
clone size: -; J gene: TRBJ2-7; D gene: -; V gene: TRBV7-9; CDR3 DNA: TGTGCCAGCAGCTTAGTGGTAGAGGAGCAGTACTTC; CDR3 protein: CASSLVVEEQYF
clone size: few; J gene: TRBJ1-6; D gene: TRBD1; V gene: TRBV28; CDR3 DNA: TGTGCCAGCATCATGACAAGGACAGGGGTTGGTTCACCCCTCCACTTT; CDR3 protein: CASIMTRTGVGSPLHF
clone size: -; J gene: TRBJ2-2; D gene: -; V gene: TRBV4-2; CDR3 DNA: TGTGCCTCTTCCGGGCCGGGGGTGGGAACCGGGGAGCTGTTTTTT; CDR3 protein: CASSGPGVGTGELFF
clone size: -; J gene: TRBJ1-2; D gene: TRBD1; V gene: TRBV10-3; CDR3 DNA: TGTGCCATCAGTGACCCACCGGGACAGGGAAACTATGGCTACACCTTC; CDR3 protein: CAISDPPGQGNYGYTF
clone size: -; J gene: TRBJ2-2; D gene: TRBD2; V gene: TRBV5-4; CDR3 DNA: TGTGCCAGCAGCTTACCAACTAGCGGGGCGAACACCGGGGAGCTGTTTTTT; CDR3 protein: CASSLPTSGANTGELFF
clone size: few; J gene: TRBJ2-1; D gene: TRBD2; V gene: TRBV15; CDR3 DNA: TGTGCCACCAGCAGAGCCCCCGGGACTAGCGGGTCCTCCACCTACAATGAGCAGTTCTTC; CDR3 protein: CATSRAPGTSGSSTYNEQFF
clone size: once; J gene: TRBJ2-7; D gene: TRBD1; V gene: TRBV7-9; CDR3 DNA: TGTGCCAGCAGCTTACAGCCAGGGGGTTCCTACGAGCAGTACTTC; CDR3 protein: CASSLQPGGSYEQYF
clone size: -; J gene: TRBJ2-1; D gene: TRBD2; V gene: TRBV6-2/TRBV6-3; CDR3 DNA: TGTGCCAGCAGCCCCTCTAGCGGGAGGTCCTACAATGAGCAGTTCTTC; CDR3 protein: CASSPSSGRSYNEQFF
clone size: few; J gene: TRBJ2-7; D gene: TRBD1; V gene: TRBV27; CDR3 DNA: TGTGCCAGCAGTAGACAGGGCAGCTACGAGCAGTACTTC; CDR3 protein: CASSRQGSYEQYF
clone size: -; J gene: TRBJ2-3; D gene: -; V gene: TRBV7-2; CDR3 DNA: TGTGCCAGCAGCATCCTAGGGGCTACGCAGTATTTT; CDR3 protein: CASSILGATQYF
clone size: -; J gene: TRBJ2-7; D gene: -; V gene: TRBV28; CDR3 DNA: TGTGCCAGCAAGAGGGACAACTCCTACGAGCAGTACTTC; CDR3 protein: CASKRDNSYEQYF
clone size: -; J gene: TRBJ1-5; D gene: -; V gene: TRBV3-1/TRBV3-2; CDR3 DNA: TGTGCCAGCAGCCATGGCCGGGGATATCAGCCCCAGCATTTT; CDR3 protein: CASSHGRGYQPQHF
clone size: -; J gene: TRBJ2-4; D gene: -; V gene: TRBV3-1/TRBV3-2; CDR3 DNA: TGTGCCAGCAGCCAAGTACTAGCCAAAAACATTCAGTACTTC; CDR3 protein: CASSQVLAKNIQYF
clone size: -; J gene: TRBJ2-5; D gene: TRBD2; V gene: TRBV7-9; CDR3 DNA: TGTGCCAGCAGCCCATCTCTACGGACTAGCGGGATGGAGACCCAGTACTTC; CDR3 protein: CASSPSLRTSGMETQYF
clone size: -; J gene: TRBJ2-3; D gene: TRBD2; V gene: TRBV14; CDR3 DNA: TGTGCCAGCAGCCAAGATTGGGCGGGAGGGCCTGACACAGATACGCAGTATTTT; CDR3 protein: CASSQDWAGGPDTDTQYF
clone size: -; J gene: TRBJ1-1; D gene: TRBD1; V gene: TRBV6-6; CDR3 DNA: TGTGCCAGCAGTCACGGGACAGACCCAAACACTGAAGCTTTCTTT; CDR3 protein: CASSHGTDPNTEAFF
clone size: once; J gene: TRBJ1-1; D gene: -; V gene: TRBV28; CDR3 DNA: TGTGCCAGCAGGTTAATGACAGGTTTAGCTTTCTTT; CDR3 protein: CASRLMTGLAFF
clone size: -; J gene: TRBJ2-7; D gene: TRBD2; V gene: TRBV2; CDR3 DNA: TGTGCCAGCAGTGAAGGAGCGGGGGGGTCCTCCTACGAGCAGTACTTC; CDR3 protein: CASSEGAGGSSYEQYF
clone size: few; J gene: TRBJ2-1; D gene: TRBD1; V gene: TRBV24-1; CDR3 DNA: TGTGCCACCAGTGATCAGGGGGCGGGCAATGAGCAGTTCTTC; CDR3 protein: CATSDQGAGNEQFF
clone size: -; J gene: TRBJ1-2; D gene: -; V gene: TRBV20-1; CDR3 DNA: TGCAGTGCTAGTCTTGGGAGAGGGAACTATGGCTACACCTTC; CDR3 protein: CSASLGRGNYGYTF
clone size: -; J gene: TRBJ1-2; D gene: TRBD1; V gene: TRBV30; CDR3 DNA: TGTGCCTGGAGTAAGGGACAGCCCCCGAAAAACTATGGCTACACCTTC; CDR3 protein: CAWSKGQPPKNYGYTF
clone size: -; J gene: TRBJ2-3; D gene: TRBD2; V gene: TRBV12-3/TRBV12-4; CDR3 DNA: TGTGCCAGCTTTAGCGGGAGTACAGATACGCAGTATTTT; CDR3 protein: CASFSGSTDTQYF
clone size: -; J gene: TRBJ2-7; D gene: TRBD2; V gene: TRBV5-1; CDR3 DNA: TGCGCCAGCAGGGCGACGGCAGCGGGAAGATTCCCCTACGAGCAGTACTTC; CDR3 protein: CASRATAAGRFPYEQYF
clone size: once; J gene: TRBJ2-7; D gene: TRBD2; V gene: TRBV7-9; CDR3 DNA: TGTGCCAGCAGCTTAGAGTTTTGGACTAGCGGGAGACACGAGCAGTACTTC; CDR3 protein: CASSLEFWTSGRHEQYF
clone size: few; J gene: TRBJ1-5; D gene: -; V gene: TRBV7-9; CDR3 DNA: TGTGCCAGCAGCTTAAGGGGGCAGCCCCAGCATTTT; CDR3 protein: CASSLRGQPQHF
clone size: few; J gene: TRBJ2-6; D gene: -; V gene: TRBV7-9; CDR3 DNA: TGTGCCAGCAGGGGCCAGAGCTCTGGGGCCAACGTCCTGACTTTC; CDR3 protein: CASRGQSSGANVLTF
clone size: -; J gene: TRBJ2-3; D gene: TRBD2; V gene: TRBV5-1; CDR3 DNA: TGCGCCAGCAGCTTGGGAGCGGGAGCTGCAGATACGCAGTATTTT; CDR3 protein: CASSLGAGAADTQYF